This T cell receptor beta chain was sequenced for a study of blood T cell repertoires in COVID-19. V shed 0 bases and J 4 bases; nucleotides not matched to a gene: 7. The germline CDR1 and CDR2 sequences are LGHDT and YNNKEL (reference sequence). This CDR3 is built from 18 residues. The repertoire was sequenced with immunoSEQ multiplex PCR; TCRdb's copy has only in-frame clones and lacks some. Of around 260,000 clones listed, approximately 93% are singletons. The origin of this receptor is a woman aged 25 to 39 with COVID-19, enrolled during active disease. The chain is built from TRBV3-1 (or the pseudogene TRBV3-2) and TRBJ2-6; the match to TRBD1 covers 9 bases. Sequences were obtained from peripheral blood. The CDR3 nucleotides read TGTGCCAGCAGCCAAGATGGGACAGGGTATCGAGGGGCCAACGTCCTGACTTTC. Translation: CASSQDGTGYRGANVLTF.